These T cell receptor beta chains were read from a single sample in a study of spatial heterogeneity in lung cancer. A single record per CDR3 protein comes from TCRdb applying MiXCR to the 5' RACE reads. The sample has about 15,000 distinct CDR3 sequences, approximately 19% seen once. Sequencing was performed on PBMCs, taken at follow-up. These receptors were collected from a male donor with early-stage non-small cell lung cancer. CDR3s include the opening cysteine and the closing phenylalanine or tryptophan. Each record gives: J gene, V gene, clone size, CDR3 protein. Some rows have no size entry. The others give once, few or many, or a class for an expanded clone.

j_call: TRBJ2-1
v_call: TRBV2
clone_size: .
cdr3_aa: CASSGTGVYNEQFF

j_call: TRBJ2-1
v_call: TRBV3-1
clone_size: many
cdr3_aa: CASSPVESYNEQFF

j_call: TRBJ2-6
v_call: TRBV23-1
clone_size: .
cdr3_aa: CASSQPQGTGANVLTF

j_call: TRBJ2-1
v_call: TRBV20-1
clone_size: .
cdr3_aa: CSAIKAGGLYNEQFF

j_call: TRBJ2-5
v_call: TRBV5-4
clone_size: few
cdr3_aa: CASSWPGLEETQYF

j_call: TRBJ2-1
v_call: TRBV3-1
clone_size: few
cdr3_aa: CASSQGVYNEQFF

j_call: TRBJ1-1
v_call: TRBV27
clone_size: few
cdr3_aa: CASRKVGGANTEAFF

j_call: TRBJ2-1
v_call: TRBV3-1
clone_size: .
cdr3_aa: CASSHRGGPFF

j_call: TRBJ1-4
v_call: TRBV15
clone_size: .
cdr3_aa: CATSSSRRGTGDATNEKLFF

j_call: TRBJ2-5
v_call: TRBV4-3
clone_size: many
cdr3_aa: CASSPGASLQETQYF

j_call: TRBJ1-1
v_call: TRBV7-3
clone_size: many
cdr3_aa: CASSSLGANTEAFF

j_call: TRBJ1-6
v_call: TRBV7-3
clone_size: .
cdr3_aa: CASSFQGADSPLHF

j_call: TRBJ1-1
v_call: TRBV30
clone_size: few
cdr3_aa: CAWIGVNTEAFF

j_call: TRBJ1-6
v_call: TRBV7-8
clone_size: many
cdr3_aa: CASSLEVVRSVYNSPLHF

j_call: TRBJ2-5
v_call: TRBV5-4
clone_size: .
cdr3_aa: CASSLVTGIVETQYF

j_call: TRBJ2-7
v_call: TRBV7-9
clone_size: many
cdr3_aa: CASTFDLTLTQYF

j_call: TRBJ2-1
v_call: TRBV20-1
clone_size: many
cdr3_aa: CSANTGTSGGKYNEQFF

j_call: TRBJ1-2
v_call: TRBV29-1
clone_size: .
cdr3_aa: CSVAGANYGYTF

j_call: TRBJ1-2
v_call: TRBV6-5
clone_size: many
cdr3_aa: CASSPIATARSYTF

j_call: TRBJ2-1
v_call: TRBV25-1
clone_size: few
cdr3_aa: CASSPSRTAYNEQFF

j_call: TRBJ2-4
v_call: TRBV5-1
clone_size: medium-sized
cdr3_aa: CASSLGAPLAKNIQYF

j_call: TRBJ2-7
v_call: TRBV20-1
clone_size: few
cdr3_aa: CSARATSSYEQYF

j_call: TRBJ2-1
v_call: TRBV20-1
clone_size: .
cdr3_aa: CSVQSPGQGGEQFF

j_call: TRBJ2-7
v_call: TRBV5-5
clone_size: many
cdr3_aa: CASSSIAASLFYEQYF

j_call: TRBJ2-7
v_call: TRBV7-8
clone_size: medium-sized
cdr3_aa: CASSFFDWDNYEQYF

j_call: TRBJ1-6
v_call: TRBV7-2
clone_size: .
cdr3_aa: CASSRAGTSPLHF

j_call: TRBJ2-5
v_call: TRBV6-6
clone_size: few
cdr3_aa: CASSRPPTGVETQYF

j_call: TRBJ1-1
v_call: TRBV12-3/TRBV12-4
clone_size: many
cdr3_aa: CASSTQVSLTEAFF

j_call: TRBJ2-5
v_call: TRBV5-1
clone_size: .
cdr3_aa: CASSRSGAAEETQYF

j_call: TRBJ1-1
v_call: TRBV4-2
clone_size: .
cdr3_aa: CASSQDEWGWTEAFF

j_call: TRBJ1-4
v_call: TRBV3-1
clone_size: .
cdr3_aa: CASSQRIEKLFF

j_call: TRBJ2-5
v_call: TRBV29-1
clone_size: many
cdr3_aa: CSVAGAGGETQYF

j_call: TRBJ1-2
v_call: TRBV7-2
clone_size: .
cdr3_aa: CASSPQGTAYGYTF

j_call: TRBJ1-2
v_call: TRBV12-3/TRBV12-4
clone_size: once
cdr3_aa: CASSTSGLNYGYTF

j_call: TRBJ1-1
v_call: TRBV9
clone_size: .
cdr3_aa: CASSVDTNTEAFF

j_call: TRBJ2-2
v_call: TRBV12-3/TRBV12-4
clone_size: medium-sized
cdr3_aa: CASKGLDTGELFF

j_call: TRBJ2-7
v_call: TRBV7-8
clone_size: few
cdr3_aa: CASSGGGSSYEQYF

j_call: TRBJ2-7
v_call: TRBV2
clone_size: few
cdr3_aa: CASSNYEQYF

j_call: TRBJ2-2
v_call: TRBV29-1
clone_size: medium-sized
cdr3_aa: CSAGQANTGELFF

j_call: TRBJ1-2
v_call: TRBV29-1
clone_size: few
cdr3_aa: CSVDGVTGLNYGYTF

j_call: TRBJ2-7
v_call: TRBV27
clone_size: .
cdr3_aa: CASSRTPTQGSYEQYF

j_call: TRBJ1-1
v_call: TRBV5-1
clone_size: few
cdr3_aa: CASSLGDAEWNTEAFF

j_call: TRBJ1-5
v_call: TRBV7-9
clone_size: many
cdr3_aa: CASRSGQGAGQPQHF

j_call: TRBJ2-5
v_call: TRBV2
clone_size: .
cdr3_aa: CASSEGLVETQYF

j_call: TRBJ1-5
v_call: TRBV6-4
clone_size: .
cdr3_aa: CASTHLRQHQPQHF

j_call: TRBJ2-5
v_call: TRBV5-1
clone_size: many
cdr3_aa: CASSLAGPQETQYF

j_call: TRBJ1-1
v_call: TRBV7-3
clone_size: many
cdr3_aa: CASSLSQNTEAFF

j_call: TRBJ2-5
v_call: TRBV20-1
clone_size: many
cdr3_aa: CSASPKETQYF

j_call: TRBJ1-5
v_call: TRBV2
clone_size: medium-sized
cdr3_aa: CASSPGGRNQPQHF

j_call: TRBJ1-4
v_call: TRBV4-1
clone_size: medium-sized
cdr3_aa: CASSPQGDRLFF

j_call: TRBJ2-5
v_call: TRBV27
clone_size: .
cdr3_aa: CASSLRGPLAGQYF